The following is a TCR beta chain sequence with its context. Antigen unknown. The data were produced by immunoSEQ multiplex PCR, yet TCRdb's version contains in-frame clones alone and is incomplete. The table records about 68,000 clones, roughly four fifths of them present only once. Peripheral blood came from all dose cohorts at three timepoints. The entry originates in a study of OX40 agonist ivuxolimab in advanced cancers. Findings and caveats of the study: Low normalized T-cell clonal expansion also characterized some of the nonresponders.

The CDR3 loop spans 15 amino acids. Per germline, CDR1 SGHTA and CDR2 FQGTGA. The ends were cut back, 2 bases at V and 8 bases at J, with 13 bases in the middle. Sequenced here: CD4+ or CD8+ T cells sorted from blood, sampled in a trial of the OX40 agonist ivuxolimab. The gene calls are TRBV7-3 and TRBJ1-6; weak D call: TRBD1 (6 bases). The TCR sequence derives from an adult with an advanced solid tumor such as melanoma, head and neck, liver or kidney cancer. CDR3 sequence: CASSLGATGDSPLHF. The CDR3 DNA is TGTGCCAGCAGCTTAGGAGCGACAGGAGATTCACCCCTCCACTTT.